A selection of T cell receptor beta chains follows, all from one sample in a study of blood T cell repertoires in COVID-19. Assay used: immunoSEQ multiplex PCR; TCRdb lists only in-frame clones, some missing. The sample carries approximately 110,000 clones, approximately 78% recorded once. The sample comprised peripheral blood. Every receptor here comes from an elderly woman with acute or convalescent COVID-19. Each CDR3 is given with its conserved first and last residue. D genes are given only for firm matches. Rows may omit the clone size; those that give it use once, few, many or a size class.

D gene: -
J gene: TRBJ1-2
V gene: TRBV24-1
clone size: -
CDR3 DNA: TGTGCCACCAGTGAAGGCTTAGGAACAGCCTATGGCTACACCTTC
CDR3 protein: CATSEGLGTAYGYTF

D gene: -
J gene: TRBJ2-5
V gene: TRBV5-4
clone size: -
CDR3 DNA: TGTGCCAGCAGCTCAAATAGACAAGAGACCCAGTACTTC
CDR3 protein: CASSSNRQETQYF

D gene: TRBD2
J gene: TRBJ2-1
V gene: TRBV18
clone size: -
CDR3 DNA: TGTGCCAGCTCACCACCGGACCGACTAGCGGTCAATGAGCAGTTCTTC
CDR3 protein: CASSPPDRLAVNEQFF

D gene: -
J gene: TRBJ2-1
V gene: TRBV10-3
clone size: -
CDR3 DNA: TGTGCCATCAGTAACGCACTTCCCTACAATGAGCAGTTCTTC
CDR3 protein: CAISNALPYNEQFF

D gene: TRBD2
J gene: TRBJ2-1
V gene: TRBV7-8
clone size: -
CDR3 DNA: TGTGCCAGCCGGGACTACTACAATGAGCAGTTCTTC
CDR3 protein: CASRDYYNEQFF

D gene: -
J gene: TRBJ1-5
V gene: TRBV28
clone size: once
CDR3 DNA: TGTGCCAGCATCTTGGCGGGGGGCAGGGTTTTAAATCAGCCCCAGCATTTT
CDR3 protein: CASILAGGRVLNQPQHF

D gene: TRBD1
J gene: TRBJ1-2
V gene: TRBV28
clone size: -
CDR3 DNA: TGTGCCAGCAGTACTGGGGGGGGACAGGGGAACTATGGCTACACCTTC
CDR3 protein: CASSTGGGQGNYGYTF

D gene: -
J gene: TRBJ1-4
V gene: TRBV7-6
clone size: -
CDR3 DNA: TGTGCCAGCAGCTTAGAGACAGCGACTAATGAAAAACTGTTTTTT
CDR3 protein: CASSLETATNEKLFF

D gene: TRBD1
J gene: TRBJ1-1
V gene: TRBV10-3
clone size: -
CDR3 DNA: TGTGCCATCAAAGGGGAACAGGGGCGGAACACTGAAGCTTTCTTT
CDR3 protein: CAIKGEQGRNTEAFF

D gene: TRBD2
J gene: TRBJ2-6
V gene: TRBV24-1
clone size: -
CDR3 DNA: TGTGCCACCAGTGATCCGGGGACTAGCGGGGGACCTGGGGCCAACGTCCTGACTTTC
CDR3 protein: CATSDPGTSGGPGANVLTF

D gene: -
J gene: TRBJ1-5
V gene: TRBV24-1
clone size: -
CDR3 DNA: TGTGCCACCAGTGGTCAGGGTGTAATGCCCCAGCATTTT
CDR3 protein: CATSGQGVMPQHF